This record covers a single T cell receptor beta chain. This sample was included in a study of blood T cell repertoires in COVID-19. Assay used: immunoSEQ multiplex PCR; TCRdb lists only in-frame clones, some missing. The table records over 70,000 clones, roughly 88% of them present only once. The source of this sequence is a woman older than 75 with acute or convalescent COVID-19. The specimen sequenced was peripheral blood.

CDR3 DNA: TGTGCCATCGGACAGTTCGGCAATGAGCAGTTCTTC. Amino acid sequence: CAIGQFGNEQFF. The V gene is TRBV10-3, the J gene TRBJ2-1; tentatively, D is TRBD1 (6 bases). Per germline, CDR1 ENHRY and CDR2 SYGVKD. Trimming took off 8 bases at V and 6 bases at J, with 11 bases between the two ends. CDR3 length: 12 amino acids.